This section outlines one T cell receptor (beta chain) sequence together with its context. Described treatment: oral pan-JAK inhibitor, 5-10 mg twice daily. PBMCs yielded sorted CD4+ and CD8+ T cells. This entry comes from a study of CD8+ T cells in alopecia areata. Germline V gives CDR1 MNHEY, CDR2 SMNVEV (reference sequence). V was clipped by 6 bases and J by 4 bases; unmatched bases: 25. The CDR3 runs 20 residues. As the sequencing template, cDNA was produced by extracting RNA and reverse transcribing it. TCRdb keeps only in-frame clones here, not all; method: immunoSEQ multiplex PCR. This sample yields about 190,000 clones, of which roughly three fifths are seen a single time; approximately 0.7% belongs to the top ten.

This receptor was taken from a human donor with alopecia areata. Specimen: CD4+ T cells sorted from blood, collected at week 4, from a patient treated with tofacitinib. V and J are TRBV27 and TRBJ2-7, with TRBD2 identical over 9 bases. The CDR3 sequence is CASRGSRMRPGLATKYEQYF. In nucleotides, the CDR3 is TGTGCCAGCAGAGGCTCCCGGATGAGGCCGGGACTAGCAACAAAGTACGAGCAGTACTTC.